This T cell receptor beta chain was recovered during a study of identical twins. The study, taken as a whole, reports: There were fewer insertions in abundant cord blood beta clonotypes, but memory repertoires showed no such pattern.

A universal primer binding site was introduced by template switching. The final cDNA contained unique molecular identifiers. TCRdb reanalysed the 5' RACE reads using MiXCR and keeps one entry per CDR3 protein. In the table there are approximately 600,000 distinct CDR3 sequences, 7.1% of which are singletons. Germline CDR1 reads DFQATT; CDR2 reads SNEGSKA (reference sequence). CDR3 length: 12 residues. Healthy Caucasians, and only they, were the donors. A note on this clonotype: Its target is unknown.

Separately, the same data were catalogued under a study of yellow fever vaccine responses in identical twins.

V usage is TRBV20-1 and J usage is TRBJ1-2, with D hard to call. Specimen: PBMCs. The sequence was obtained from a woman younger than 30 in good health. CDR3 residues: CSGPGENYGYTF. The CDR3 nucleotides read TGCAGCGGTCCCGGGGAGAACTATGGCTACACCTTC.